Sequencing of this T cell receptor beta chain was carried out in a study of OX40 agonist ivuxolimab in advanced cancers. Study background: The study treated patients with ivuxolimab, an agonistic anti-OX40 (CD134) antibody.

CDR3 length equals 14 residues. CDR1 is MNHNY and CDR2 is SVGAGI in the germline V gene (reference sequence). V was pared by 7 bases and J by 7 bases, with 12 bases of the junction left unmatched. Sequencing used immunoSEQ multiplex PCR; TCRdb keeps in-frame clones, though not all of them. The sample has about 100,000 clones; approximately 80% are singletons. The receptor's source is an adult with an advanced solid tumor such as melanoma, head and neck, liver or kidney cancer. The chain recombines TRBV6-6 with TRBJ1-2; 7 nucleotides agree with TRBD1. The sequencing used CD4+ or CD8+ T cells sorted from blood, collected in a trial of the OX40 agonist ivuxolimab. The CDR3 spells CASIPTGSRLGYTF. CDR3 bases: TGTGCCAGCATACCGACAGGGTCCAGACTTGGCTACACCTTC.